Shown below are 31 T cell receptor beta chains from a single sample sequenced in a study of cytomegalovirus exposure and HLA in healthy donors. PCR involved 60 Vbeta and 13 Jbeta primers. The data were produced by immunoSEQ multiplex PCR, yet TCRdb's version contains in-frame clones alone and is incomplete. The data contain roughly 120,000 clones, roughly 80% of them singletons. The sample taken for sequencing was PBMCs. The receptors were sampled from a male donor in good health and CMV-seronegative.

V is TRBV5-4 and J is TRBJ1-1, with a tentative D call TRBD1 (5 bases). The CDR3 length is 17 residues. Per the germline V gene, CDR1 is SGHNT and CDR2 is YYREEE (reference sequence). V lost 0 bases and J 0 bases, leaving 15 bases between the germline ends. The CDR3 loop reads CASSLAGQGGMNTEAFF. The CDR3 DNA sequence: TGTGCCAGCAGCTTGGCCGGGCAGGGAGGAATGAACACTGAAGCTTTCTTT. The whole variable domain, remainder taken from reference TRBV5-4 and TRBJ1-1, is ETGVTQSPTHLIKTRGQQVTLRCSSQSGHNTVSWYQQALGQGPQFIFQYYREEENGRGNFPPRFSGLQFPNYSSELNVNALELDDSALYLCASSLAGQGGMNTEAFFGQGTRLTVV.

The chain recombines TRBV29-1 with TRBJ2-3, with D maybe TRBD2 (6 bases). The CDR3 totals 13 residues. The germline gives CDR1 SQVTM, CDR2 ANQGSEA. Trimming pared 5 bases from V and 2 bases from J, leaving 11 bases between. The CDR3 is CSVTGSPTDTQYF. The CDR3 nucleotides read TGCAGCGTTACCGGGAGTCCCACAGATACGCAGTATTTT.

The V call is TRBV11-2, the J call TRBJ2-2; 7 bases are shared with TRBD2. CDR1 and CDR2 (germline): SGHAT, FQNNGV. The V gene end was trimmed by 7 bases and the J gene end by 1 base; junction bases not matched to a gene: 12. CDR3 size: 17 residues. Here the CDR3 reads CASTIERGRRNTGELFF. CDR3 nucleotide sequence: TGTGCCAGCACCATCGAGCGGGGACGAAGGAACACCGGGGAGCTGTTTTTT.

The chain joins TRBV11-3 to TRBJ2-1, with a tentative D call TRBD2 (6 bases). Germline CDR1 is SGHNT and CDR2 is YENEEA. The CDR3 totals 14 residues. Trimming took off 1 base at V and 9 bases at J, with 13 bases between the two ends. The CDR3 loop reads CASSLGGAGTEQFF. The DNA of the CDR3 is TGTGCCAGCAGCTTAGGAGGGGCGGGGACTGAGCAGTTCTTC.

In this sample, this clone turned up a few times. CDR3 coding DNA: TGTGCCTGGAGCCCAGGGGGAAGACCCTACGAGCAGTACTTC. Residues: CAWSPGGRPYEQYF. V is TRBV30 and J is TRBJ2-7, with 7 bases identical to TRBD1. Germline CDR1 and CDR2: GTSNPN and SVGIG (reference sequence). The CDR3 is 14 amino acids. After removal of 3 bases from V and 2 bases from J, the junction contained 7 bases not matched to a gene.

In this sample, this clone turned up once. This chain links TRBV7-8 with TRBJ2-2; maybe TRBD1 (6 bases). Trimming left V 1 base short and J 0 bases short, with 12 bases between. The length of the CDR3 is 17 residues. Germline V CDR1 and CDR2: SGHVS, FQNEAQ. This chain's CDR3 is CASSLGGQFANTGELFF. Here the CDR3 DNA reads TGTGCCAGCAGCTTAGGAGGACAGTTTGCGAACACCGGGGAGCTGTTTTTT.

This clone was observed a handful of times. This rearrangement joins TRBV4-1 to TRBJ1-4; 9 bases map to TRBD1. CDR3 length: 15 amino acids. Trimming cost V 2 bases and J 5 bases; bases outside gene matches: 3. The germline gives CDR1 MGHRA, CDR2 YSYEKL. The CDR3: CASSQTGTGNEKLFF. The CDR3 DNA reads TGCGCCAGCAGCCAAACCGGGACAGGGAATGAAAAACTGTTTTTT.

The chain uses TRBV7-2 and TRBJ2-2, with D perhaps TRBD2 (6 bases). V lost 5 bases and J lost 7, with 17 bases in between. Germline V gene lookup returns CDR1 SGHTA and CDR2 FQGNSA. There are 15 residues in the CDR3. This chain's CDR3 is CASSLRDFAVGELFF. CDR3 sequence (DNA): TGTGCCAGCAGCCTCCGGGACTTCGCCGTCGGGGAGCTGTTTTTT.

The chain has TRBV6-5 and TRBJ1-4; D not certain. The CDR3 is 14 amino acids. The germline gives CDR1 MNHEY, CDR2 SVGAGI. Trimming shortened V by 5 bases and J by 6 bases, and 13 bases separated the two germline ends. CDR3 in amino acids: CASSPARPDEKLFF. In nucleotides, the CDR3 is TGTGCCAGCAGTCCCGCGAGGCCCGATGAAAAACTGTTTTTT.

This chain connects TRBV28 to TRBJ2-7, with TRBD1 matching 9 bases. V lost 5 bases and J lost 6; bases outside the gene matches: 11. Germline V gene sequence: CDR1 MDHEN, CDR2 SYDVKM. This CDR3 contains 15 residues. CDR3 region: CASSPNPGQGGEQYF. The CDR3, as DNA: TGTGCCAGCAGTCCCAATCCGGGACAGGGTGGCGAGCAGTACTTC.

This chain's CDR3 is CASSRTGSTEAFF. The CDR3 coding sequence is TGTGCCAGCAGCCGGACAGGGTCAACTGAAGCTTTCTTT. The rearrangement joins TRBV7-2 to TRBJ1-1; 8 bases are shared with TRBD1. Germline assignment: CDR1 SGHTA and CDR2 FQGNSA. V lost 5 bases, J lost 5 bases, and 4 bases stayed unmatched. CDR3 length: 13 amino acids.

The chain has TRBV5-1 and TRBJ2-1, with 13 bases aligning to TRBD2. CDR3 size: 17 residues. Trimming cost V 1 base and J 2 bases; bases outside gene matches: 3. Germline CDR1 SGHRS, CDR2 YFSETQ. The DNA for the CDR3 is TGCGCCAGCAGCTTGAGGACTAGCGGGGGCACCTACAATGAGCAGTTCTTC. This encodes CASSLRTSGGTYNEQFF.

The J gene is TRBJ2-1, the V gene TRBV2; 9 bases are a match to TRBD2. Unmatched junction bases numbered 2, after V lost 2 bases and J lost 3 bases. Germline V gene lookup returns CDR1 SNHLY and CDR2 FYNNEI. This CDR3 has 15 amino acids. The CDR3 loop reads CASSEISGSYNEQFF. CDR3 bases: TGTGCCAGCAGTGAAATTAGCGGGAGCTACAATGAGCAGTTCTTC.

This rearrangement joins TRBV4-1 to TRBJ2-3, with 9 bases that match TRBD1. The CDR3 runs to 16 residues. V was pared by 4 bases and J by 1 base, with 6 bases of the junction left unmatched. The V gene's germline CDR1 is MGHRA and CDR2 YSYEKL. CDR3 bases: TGCGCCAGCAGCCCACCGGGACAGGGACGCACAGATACGCAGTATTTT. It codes for CASSPPGQGRTDTQYF.

This chain links TRBV5-4 with TRBJ2-7, with a possible D match to TRBD2 (6 bases). This CDR3 spans 15 amino acids. V was pared by 1 base and J by 3 bases, with 14 bases between. Germline V gives CDR1 SGHNT, CDR2 YYREEE (reference sequence). CDR3 sequence: CASSLQIGRIYEQYF. As DNA, the CDR3 is TGTGCCAGCAGCTTGCAGATAGGGAGGATCTACGAGCAGTACTTC.

V is TRBV6-6 and J is TRBJ1-6; 8 bases line up with TRBD1. J was trimmed by 10 bases and V by 7 bases; bases with no gene match: 12. The CDR3 is 15 residues long. Germline assignment: CDR1 MNHNY and CDR2 SVGAGI (reference sequence). CDR3 nucleotides: TGTGCCAGCACCCCCCAGGCAGGGGGCCAATCACCCCTCCACTTT. This sequence encodes CASTPQAGGQSPLHF.

This rearrangement joins TRBV5-1 to TRBJ2-6; 7 bases match TRBD1. The CDR3 consists of 17 residues. The germline CDR1 and CDR2 sequences are SGHRS and YFSETQ. The V segment lost 0 bases and the J segment 4 bases; nucleotides outside the gene matches: 7. CDR3 DNA sequence: TGCGCCAGCAGCTTGGCTTTGACGGGACAGGGGGCCAACGTCCTGACTTTC. Translated, it gives CASSLALTGQGANVLTF.

J is TRBJ2-2 and V is TRBV19; 11 bases fit TRBD2. Losses at the gene ends were 2 bases for V and 6 bases for J; bases not matched to a gene: 8. The CDR3 sequence is 17 residues long. Germline CDR1 is LNHDA and CDR2 is SQIVND (reference sequence). DNA for the CDR3: TGTGCCAGTAGTATATTCCTAGCGGGGGGAAGCCCCGGGGAGCTGTTTTTT. Translated, it gives CASSIFLAGGSPGELFF. Drawing the rest from reference TRBV19 and TRBJ2-2, the complete variable domain is DGGITQSPKYLFRKEGQNVTLSCEQNLNHDAMYWYRQDPGQGLRLIYYSQIVNDFQKGDIAEGYSVSREKKESFPLTVTSAQKNPTAFYLCASSIFLAGGSPGELFFGEGSRLTVL.

The gene calls are TRBV7-8 and TRBJ2-2, with 12 nucleotides matching TRBD1. The CDR3 length is 17 residues. CDR1 is SGHVS, CDR2 FQNEAQ, per germline. Trimming cost V 2 bases and J 4 bases; bases outside gene matches: 5. The CDR3 is CASSLYGTGGFTGELFF. The CDR3 DNA reads TGTGCCAGCAGCTTATATGGGACAGGGGGCTTCACCGGGGAGCTGTTTTTT.

This clone was recorded only once. This chain uses TRBV6-5 with TRBJ2-5; a weak D match, TRBD1 (5 bases). This CDR3 is built from 14 residues. V shed 5 bases and J shed 7 bases, with 17 bases lying between them. Germline V gene data show CDR1 as MNHEY and CDR2 as SVGAGI. This CDR3 reads CASSAPQGPGTQYF. For the CDR3, the DNA is TGTGCCAGCAGTGCACCCCAGGGTCCGGGGACCCAGTACTTC.

V and J are TRBV7-8 and TRBJ2-7; 9 bases line up with TRBD2. Trimming took 6 bases from V and 6 from J; bases not matched to a gene: 12. The germline V gene encodes CDR1 SGHVS and CDR2 FQNEAQ. The CDR3 sequence is 15 residues long. This chain's CDR3 is CASRLTSGVLSEQYF. In nucleotides, the CDR3 is TGTGCCAGCAGGTTGACTAGCGGCGTTCTCAGCGAGCAGTACTTC.

A note on this clone: Relative to the germline gene, one junction end is altered; a read error may explain this. The chain combines TRBV7-9 with TRBJ1-1; the D is unclear. Germline assignment: CDR1 SEHNR and CDR2 FQNEAQ (reference sequence). The CDR3 extends over 16 amino acids. The CDR3 spells CSSSPIAGFYGTEAFF. CDR3 nucleotide sequence: TGTTCCAGCAGCCCGATAGCGGGGTTTTACGGGACTGAAGCTTTCTTT.

The chain employs TRBV7-2 and TRBJ2-2; D is unresolved. This CDR3 has 12 residues. Per germline, CDR1 SGHTA and CDR2 FQGNSA. The germline V and J ends were trimmed by 5 bases and 7 bases, with 8 bases remaining between them. This chain's CDR3 is CASSILGGELFF. The CDR3 bases are TGTGCCAGCAGCATCCTAGGCGGGGAGCTGTTTTTT. The full variable domain, rest sourced from reference TRBV7-2 and TRBJ2-2, is GAGVSQSPSNKVTEKGKDVELRCDPISGHTALYWYRQSLGQGLEFLIYFQGNSAPDKSGLPSDRFSAERTGGSVSTLTIQRTQQEDSAVYLCASSILGGELFFGEGSRLTVL.

This rearrangement joins TRBV11-2 to TRBJ2-1, with D perhaps TRBD1 (5 bases). Germline CDR1 SGHAT, CDR2 FQNNGV. The CDR3 runs 13 residues. V lost 5 bases and J 8 bases, leaving 13 bases between the germline ends. CDR3 nucleotides: TGTGCCAGCAGCCCCAGGGTTCGCTATGAGCAGTTCTTC. It encodes CASSPRVRYEQFF. Looking up the rest from reference TRBV11-2 and TRBJ2-1 gives the full variable domain: EAGVAQSPRYKIIEKRQSVAFWCNPISGHATLYWYQQILGQGPKLLIQFQNNGVVDDSQLPKDRFSAERLKGVDSTLKIQPAKLEDSAVYLCASSPRVRYEQFFGPGTRLTVL.

The CDR3 DNA is TGCGCCAGCAGCTGGTCCGGGACTAGCGGGAGGGCCGGCTACAATGAGCAGTTCTTC. This codes for CASSWSGTSGRAGYNEQFF. The rearrangement joins TRBV5-1 to TRBJ2-1; the match to TRBD2 covers 16 bases. The germline gives CDR1 SGHRS, CDR2 YFSETQ. This CDR3 has 19 amino acids. V lost 3 bases and J lost 3; bases outside the gene matches: 9. The variable domain in full, completed from reference TRBV5-1 and TRBJ2-1, reads KAGVTQTPRYLIKTRGQQVTLSCSPISGHRSVSWYQQTPGQGLQFLFEYFSETQRNKGNFPGRFSGRQFSNSRSEMNVSTLELGDSALYLCASSWSGTSGRAGYNEQFFGPGTRLTVL.

The chain is built from TRBV7-2 and TRBJ2-2; TRBD2 agrees at 8 bases. The V gene end was trimmed by 4 bases and the J gene end by 0 bases; junction bases not matched to a gene: 4. The germline V gene has CDR1 SGHTA and CDR2 FQGNSA. This CDR3 comprises 16 residues. In DNA form, the CDR3 reads TGTGCCAGCAGCTCTAGCGGGTATACGAACACCGGGGAGCTGTTTTTT. Translated, it gives CASSSSGYTNTGELFF.

The chain couples TRBV29-1 to TRBJ2-7, with 7 positions matching TRBD1. J was trimmed by 4 bases and V by 3 bases; bases with no gene match: 6. The CDR3 runs 13 residues. Per the germline V gene, CDR1 is SQVTM and CDR2 is ANQGSEA. The CDR3 region is CSVERLTGYEQYF. CDR3 nucleotides: TGCAGCGTTGAGAGATTGACAGGGTACGAGCAGTACTTC.

The chain has TRBV5-5 and TRBJ1-2; D perhaps matches TRBD1 (5 bases). The CDR3 is 14 residues long. Germline V gene data show CDR1 as SGHKS and CDR2 as YYEKEE (reference sequence). V lost 2 bases to trimming and J lost 0 bases, with 8 bases between them. CDR3 region: CASSLRGSNYGYTF. CDR3 sequence (DNA): TGTGCCAGCAGCTTACGGGGGTCTAACTATGGCTACACCTTC. Based on the CDR3 plus reference TRBV5-5 and TRBJ1-2, the full variable domain is DAGVTQSPTHLIKTRGQQVTLRCSPISGHKSVSWYQQVLGQGPQFIFQYYEKEERGRGNFPDRFSARQFPNYSSELNVNALLLGDSALYLCASSLRGSNYGYTFGSGTRLTVV.

CDR3 region: CSVVAYEQYF. The CDR3 coding sequence is TGCAGCGTTGTAGCTTACGAGCAGTACTTC. This chain joins TRBV29-1 and TRBJ2-7; no clear D. V was clipped by 4 bases and J by 4 bases, with 5 bases between them. In germline, CDR1 is SQVTM, CDR2 ANQGSEA. The CDR3 contains 10 residues.

The gene calls are TRBV30 and TRBJ1-5, with TRBD1 as a possible D gene (5 bases). Germline values: CDR1 GTSNPN, CDR2 SVGIG (reference sequence). Between the trimmed V and J ends, which lost 2 bases and 5 bases, there was a span of 13 bases. CDR3 length: 14 residues. Here the CDR3 DNA reads TGTGCCTGGAGTACAGACAGTTCGTATCAGCCCCAGCATTTT. Translated: CAWSTDSSYQPQHF.

This clone was counted once. The rearrangement joins TRBV5-8 to TRBJ1-3; D is perhaps TRBD1 (6 bases). V shed 4 bases and J shed 0 bases, with 8 bases lying between them. The CDR3 totals 14 residues. CDR1 and CDR2 from the germline V gene are SGHTS and YDEGEE. The DNA of the CDR3 is TGTGCCAGCAGCCGGACAGACTCTGGAAACACCATATATTTT. It is translated as CASSRTDSGNTIYF.